A single T cell receptor (beta chain) is shown here with its context. Its antigen remains unidentified. At survey level, the immunoSEQ assay was run in its v3.0 version. This table comes from immunoSEQ multiplex PCR, and its TCRdb copy is limited to in-frame clones, with some not included. The sample has tens of thousands of clones; 95% are singletons. The V end lost 3 bases, the J end lost 8 bases, and 9 bases lay between the germline ends. The CDR3 consists of 13 residues. The germline V gene has CDR1 SGHDT and CDR2 YYEEEE. The sample is drawn from a study of long-term antiretroviral therapy in people with HIV. Whole-study findings and limits: Transplant donor controls retained higher diversity, though diversity increased after ART. Among HIV repertoires, CDR3 length ranges were narrower than those of controls. Samples were collected from about 2003 to 2018 under possibly less effective ART regimens. Information on adherence, resistance and therapy changes was unavailable.

This TCR came from a man aged 45-60 years with HIV. The rearrangement uses TRBV5-6 and TRBJ1-6; D remains ambiguous. Sequenced material: unsorted PBMCs, taken 5.3 years after starting antiretroviral therapy. DNA of the CDR3: TGTGCCAGCAGCTCTATTCCCCATTCACCCCTCCACTTT. It is translated as CASSSIPHSPLHF.